Here is one T cell receptor (beta chain) with its context. Its antigen remains unknown. A multiplex PCR was run with 60 Vbeta primers and 13 Jbeta primers. Measured with immunoSEQ multiplex PCR; TCRdb has only the in-frame clones, and not every one. The table includes some 160,000 clones, 82% detected once. CDR3 size: 16 residues. The V gene's germline CDR1 is SGHVS and CDR2 FQNEAQ. J was trimmed by 4 bases and V by 5 bases; bases with no gene match: 13. The sample is drawn from a study of cytomegalovirus exposure and HLA in healthy donors. Study results and limitations: Later, TCR association rates were found to vary by HLA locus, highest for DRB1 and lowest for HLA-C.

Sequencing input: PBMCs. This TCR came from a woman between 45 and 65 years old in good health and CMV-seronegative. The chain is built from TRBV7-8 and TRBJ2-7, with 8 bases aligning to TRBD2. CDR3 in DNA: TGTGCCAGCAGCGTCACTAGCGGAGGGTTAGGTTACGAGCAGTACTTC. Translating gives CASSVTSGGLGYEQYF.